Included here is one T cell receptor beta chain sequence, with context. Its antigen is currently unknown. This CDR3 is built from 13 residues. Trimming left V 0 bases short and J 8 bases short, with 11 bases between. The germline CDR1 and CDR2 sequences are GTSNPN and SVGIG (reference sequence). The data stem from a study of PD-1 blockade in classical Hodgkin lymphoma. Study conclusions and caveats: Reported baseline diversity: healthy donors highest, relapsed/refractory patients lowest.

Clones were read by immunoSEQ multiplex PCR, and TCRdb kept only the in-frame ones, dropping some. The sample contains 40,000 to 60,000 clones, roughly 66% of which appear only once. Every one of the patients relapsed after autologous stem cell transplantation (brentuximab vedotin exposure was variable). The sequence was obtained from a human donor with classical Hodgkin lymphoma. This specimen consisted of peripheral blood mononuclear cells (PBMCs), obtained before the second cycle of nivolumab. The V call is TRBV30, the J call TRBJ1-5, with D uncertain. CDR3 loop: CAWSVMTQEPQHF. The CDR3, as DNA: TGTGCCTGGAGTGTAATGACTCAGGAGCCCCAGCATTTT.